Reported below is one T cell receptor beta chain. This record comes from a study of blood T cell repertoires in COVID-19. Study-level information: Donors in the United States, Italy and Spain gave samples during acute or convalescent COVID-19. PBMCs, B-cell-depleted T cells, or T cells were the source of the cDNA or gDNA that made up the material.

Clones were sequenced by immunoSEQ multiplex PCR, and TCRdb holds only the in-frame ones, with some missing. The sample lists about 150,000 clones, roughly 84% occurring once. Germline CDR1 is SGHTA and CDR2 is FQGTGA. The V and J ends lost 5 bases and 8 bases, in that order; junction bases with no gene match: 7. This CDR3 is built from 15 residues. Sequencing was done on a sample of peripheral blood. The V gene is TRBV7-3, the J gene TRBJ1-6; 9 bases align to TRBD1. The origin of this receptor is a woman aged 55-69 years with COVID-19, enrolled during active disease. CDR3 protein: CASSQNTGGDSPLHF. The CDR3 nucleotides read TGTGCCAGCAGCCAGAATACAGGGGGCGATTCACCCCTCCACTTT.